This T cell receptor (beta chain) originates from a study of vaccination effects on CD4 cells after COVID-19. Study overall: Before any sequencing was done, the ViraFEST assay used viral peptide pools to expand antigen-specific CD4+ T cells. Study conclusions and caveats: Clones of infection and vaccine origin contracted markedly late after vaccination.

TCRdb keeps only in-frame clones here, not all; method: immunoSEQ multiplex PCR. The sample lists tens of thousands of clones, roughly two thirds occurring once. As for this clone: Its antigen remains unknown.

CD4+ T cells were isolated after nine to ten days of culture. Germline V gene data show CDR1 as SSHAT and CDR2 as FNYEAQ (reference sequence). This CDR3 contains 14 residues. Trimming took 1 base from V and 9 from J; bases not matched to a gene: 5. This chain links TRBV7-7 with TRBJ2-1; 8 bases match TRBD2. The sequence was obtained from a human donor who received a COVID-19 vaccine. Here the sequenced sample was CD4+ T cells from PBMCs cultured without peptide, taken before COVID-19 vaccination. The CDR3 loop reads CASSLDRGGSEQFF. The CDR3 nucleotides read TGTGCCAGCAGCTTAGACCGCGGGGGGAGTGAGCAGTTCTTC.